These 29 T cell receptor beta chains came from one sample sequenced in a study of blood T cells in healthy people across ages. The authors ran a second PCR of 7 to 11 cycles using a sample-barcoded 5' primer and a J-beta primer mix. TCRdb fed the 5' RACE reads into MiXCR, producing one record per CDR3 protein. The data contain hundreds of thousands of distinct CDR3 sequences, around 36% of them singletons. The specimen sequenced was blood. All receptors come from a man between 18 and 35 years old in good health.

This chain uses TRBV7-2 with TRBJ2-1, with 10 bases lining up with TRBD2. J gave up 5 bases and V 1 base, and 14 bases lay outside the gene matches. Looked up from germline, CDR1 is SGHTA and CDR2 is FQGNSA. The CDR3 has 19 residues. In DNA, the CDR3 is TGTGCCAGCAGCTTAGGATCCCCAGCGGGGGGGTCTCCTAACAATGAGCAGTTCTTC. This codes for CASSLGSPAGGSPNNEQFF.

This clonotype was seen at least ten times. The chain has TRBV27 and TRBJ2-1, with TRBD1 matching 8 bases. Germline V gene sequence: CDR1 MNHEY, CDR2 SMNVEV (reference sequence). The CDR3 consists of 17 residues. V lost 2 bases, J lost 5 bases, and 11 bases stayed unmatched. CDR3 DNA sequence: TGTGCCAGCAGTTTAGGCCCCCTGGACAGGGTGGACAATGAGCAGTTCTTC. Protein sequence: CASSLGPLDRVDNEQFF.

This clonotype was observed a single time. The rearrangement uses TRBV5-1 and TRBJ1-2; tentatively, D is TRBD1 (5 bases). The germline CDR1 and CDR2 sequences are SGHRS and YFSETQ. The CDR3 is made up of 14 amino acids. Trimming cost V 4 bases and J 4 bases, with 14 bases left between them. CDR3 in DNA: TGCGCCAGCAGCGGAGGGGAACGTGGCTATGGCTACACCTTC. It is translated as CASSGGERGYGYTF.

The chain combines TRBV28 with TRBJ2-4; D may be TRBD2 (6 bases). The germline V and J ends were trimmed by 4 bases and 13 bases, with 23 bases remaining between them. The CDR3 sequence is 15 residues long. The germline gives CDR1 MDHEN, CDR2 SYDVKM. CDR3 residues: CASSSARGFRREQYF. CDR3 sequence (DNA): TGTGCCAGCAGTTCCGCTCGGGGTTTCCGGAGGGAGCAGTACTTC.

This clonotype was detected only a few times. The gene calls are TRBV7-2 and TRBJ1-6; 8 nucleotides agree with TRBD1. Per germline, CDR1 SGHTA and CDR2 FQGNSA. J lost 10 bases, V lost 2 bases, and 7 bases had no gene match. This CDR3 is 15 amino acids long. DNA for the CDR3: TGTGCCAGCAGCTTACAGGGGGCTGTAGGGTCACCCCTCCACTTT. Its protein product is CASSLQGAVGSPLHF.

This clonotype was observed at least ten times. The CDR3 bases are TGTGCCAGCAGTACCTCGGGGGCCAAAAACATTCAGTACTTC. Translation gives CASSTSGAKNIQYF. The gene calls are TRBV12-3 or TRBV12-4 and TRBJ2-4, with TRBD2 as a possible D gene (5 bases). Trimming cost V 5 bases and J 1 base, with 9 bases left between them. CDR3 length: 14 amino acids.

This chain connects TRBV10-3 to TRBJ1-1, with 8 bases that match TRBD1. This CDR3 comprises 14 residues. V was clipped by 8 bases and J by 1 base; unmatched bases: 6. Germline V lookup: CDR1 ENHRY, CDR2 SYGVKD. CDR3 residues: CAISTGTGNTEAFF. CDR3 coding DNA: TGTGCCATCTCGACCGGGACAGGGAACACTGAAGCTTTCTTT.

The rearrangement joins TRBV4-2 to TRBJ2-5; 9 positions match TRBD2. Germline assignment: CDR1 LGHNA and CDR2 YNFKEQ. The trim removed 0 bases at V and 1 base at J, leaving 3 bases unmatched. The CDR3 consists of 16 residues. CDR3: CASSQEKRGVQETQYF. In DNA form, the CDR3 reads TGTGCCAGCAGCCAAGAGAAGCGGGGGGTCCAAGAGACCCAGTACTTC.

There are many counts of this clonotype. The chain recombines TRBV29-1 with TRBJ2-7; 10 positions match TRBD1. The CDR3 consists of 13 residues. V shed 4 bases and J 2 bases; nucleotides not matched to a gene: 2. CDR1 is SQVTM and CDR2 is ANQGSEA in the germline V gene. The CDR3 DNA is TGCAGCGTTGTGACAGGGGGCCCCTACGAGCAGTACTTC. Translating it yields CSVVTGGPYEQYF.

As regards this clonotype: Possible read error: a much larger clone is one base away. The chain links TRBV20-1 to TRBJ2-1, with a weak D call TRBD1 (7 bases). Germline CDR1 and CDR2: DFQATT and SNEGSKA (reference sequence). With 3 bases removed from V and 10 bases from J, the gap between germline ends came to 19 bases. The CDR3 is 14 amino acids. In DNA form, the CDR3 reads TGCAGTGCTAGTAGACCAGGGGGAGGCTACGAGCAGTTCTTC. The encoded protein is CSASRPGGGYEQFF.

This clonotype was recorded at least ten times. V usage is TRBV6-2 or TRBV6-3 and J usage is TRBJ2-7; D is perhaps TRBD1 (5 bases). The CDR3 is 11 amino acids. Between the trimmed V and J ends, which lost 8 bases and 2 bases, there was a span of 7 bases. Germline CDR1 reads MNHEY; CDR2 reads SVGEGT. Here the CDR3 DNA reads TGTGCCAGCGGGGCCGCCTACGAGCAGTACTTC. It translates to CASGAAYEQYF.

This clonotype was found a few times. The chain uses TRBV7-2 and TRBJ1-2; D gene uncertain. There are 12 residues in the CDR3. CDR1 SGHTA and CDR2 FQGNSA come from the germline V gene. V gave up 8 bases and J gave up 8 bases, with 15 bases separating them. The CDR3 region is CASASPLRGYTF. The CDR3 DNA reads TGTGCCAGCGCAAGCCCCCTGAGGGGCTACACCTTC.

The chain has TRBV12-5 and TRBJ1-5, with no clear D. CDR1 is LGHNT and CDR2 is FRNRAP in the germline V gene. Trimming cost V 1 base and J 4 bases, with 26 bases left between them. The CDR3 length is 20 residues. For the CDR3, the DNA is TGTGCTAGTGGTTTGGCCGCAGAGAAGGTGTCGGGAAATCCGAATCAGCCCCAGCATTTT. Translated, it gives CASGLAAEKVSGNPNQPQHF. The complete variable domain, with remaining parts taken from reference TRBV12-5 and TRBJ1-5, reads DARVTQTPRHKVTEMGQEVTMRCQPILGHNTVFWYRQTMMQGLELLAYFRNRAPLDDSGMPKDRFSAEMPDATLATLKIQPSEPRDSAVYFCASGLAAEKVSGNPNQPQHFGDGTRLSIL.

CDR3 region: CASSRITGGTEAFF. The CDR3 DNA sequence: TGTGCCAGCAGTCGGATTACAGGGGGCACTGAAGCTTTCTTT. The chain uses TRBV12-3 or TRBV12-4 and TRBJ1-1; TRBD1 agrees at 8 bases. The V segment lost 5 bases and the J segment 4 bases; nucleotides outside the gene matches: 6. The CDR3 contains 14 residues.

The rearrangement links TRBV5-1 to TRBJ1-1; D is unresolved. The V end lost 5 bases, the J end lost 1 base, and 12 bases lay between the germline ends. The CDR3 is 14 residues long. Germline V CDR1 and CDR2: SGHRS, YFSETQ. CDR3 nucleotide sequence: TGCGCCAGCAGTCATACAGTGGCGAACACTGAAGCTTTCTTT. Translation gives CASSHTVANTEAFF.

The chain joins TRBV7-3 to TRBJ2-1; TRBD1 aligns across 10 bases. V was pared by 4 bases and J by 5 bases, with 2 bases of the junction left unmatched. The CDR3 consists of 14 residues. Germline CDR1 SGHTA, CDR2 FQGTGA. The DNA of the CDR3 is TGTGCCAGCAGCTATGGACAGGGGGACAATGAGCAGTTCTTC. This gives the protein CASSYGQGDNEQFF.

V and J are TRBV20-1 and TRBJ2-7; possibly TRBD1 for D (6 bases). Germline values: CDR1 DFQATT, CDR2 SNEGSKA (reference sequence). The CDR3 has 13 amino acids. Trimming stripped 6 bases from V and 1 base from J, with 13 bases between. The CDR3 region has the DNA TGCAGTGCCCGAAGACAGGCTTCCTACGAGCAGTACTTC. Amino acids: CSARRQASYEQYF.

This clonotype was recorded many times. V and J are TRBV2 and TRBJ2-1, with 10 bases identical to TRBD2. The CDR3 loop spans 17 amino acids. Per germline, CDR1 SNHLY and CDR2 FYNNEI. V was clipped by 2 bases and J by 1 base; unmatched bases: 5. The DNA for the CDR3 is TGTGCCAGCAGTGAATTGCTAGCGGGGGCTTCCTACAATGAGCAGTTCTTC. Its translation is CASSELLAGASYNEQFF.

The J gene is TRBJ1-2, the V gene TRBV7-2; 7 bases match TRBD1. Germline CDR1 reads SGHTA; CDR2 reads FQGNSA. This CDR3 region has 17 residues. Germline trimming cut 2 bases from V and 0 bases from J; bases unmatched to any gene: 9. The CDR3 nucleotides read TGTGCCAGCAGCTTATTCAACCGGGGACAGACTAACTATGGCTACACCTTC. Protein sequence: CASSLFNRGQTNYGYTF. The variable domain in full, with the rest retrieved from reference TRBV7-2 and TRBJ1-2, is GAGVSQSPSNKVTEKGKDVELRCDPISGHTALYWYRQSLGQGLEFLIYFQGNSAPDKSGLPSDRFSAERTGGSVSTLTIQRTQQEDSAVYLCASSLFNRGQTNYGYTFGSGTRLTVV.

In DNA, the CDR3 is TGCAGCGTTGGACACAGTGCCTACGAGCAGTACTTC. Protein product: CSVGHSAYEQYF. This chain joins TRBV29-1 and TRBJ2-7, with D uncertain. Trimming removed 4 bases from V and 2 bases from J, with 9 bases in between. Germline lookup yields CDR1 SQVTM and CDR2 ANQGSEA. The CDR3 extends over 12 amino acids.

A single count supports this clonotype. At one end the junction does not follow the germline gene, possibly because of a read error. The chain recombines TRBV6-2 or TRBV6-3 with TRBJ2-1; 8 nucleotides align to TRBD2. The CDR3 spans 16 residues. CDR1 and CDR2 (germline): MNHEY, SVGEGT. CDR3 in amino acids: CASNYHGGGPVNEQFF. CDR3 coding DNA: TGTGCCAGCAATTACCACGGCGGGGGGCCTGTCAATGAGCAGTTCTTC.

This clonotype was counted ten times or more. The J gene is TRBJ2-1, the V gene TRBV7-8; D is unclear. This CDR3 contains 13 residues. The V end lost 1 base, the J end lost 10 bases, and 11 bases lay between the germline ends. Germline CDR1 and CDR2: SGHVS and FQNEAQ. CDR3 region: CASSLGVVGEQFF. For the CDR3, the DNA is TGTGCCAGCAGCTTAGGGGTGGTGGGAGAGCAGTTCTTC.

The CDR3 reads CASSGQLTGELFF. CDR3 nucleotides: TGTGCCAGCAGCGGACAGCTCACCGGGGAGCTGTTTTTT. The V gene is TRBV9, the J gene TRBJ2-2, with TRBD1 as a possible D gene (5 bases). The germline V gene has CDR1 SGDLS and CDR2 YYNGEE. The V gene lost 3 bases and the J gene lost 4 bases, with 7 bases spanning the gap. The CDR3 is 13 amino acids.

The V and J genes are TRBV28 and TRBJ1-1, with D uncertain. Germline CDR1 and CDR2: MDHEN and SYDVKM. CDR3 length: 14 residues. The germline V and J ends were trimmed by 1 base and 0 bases, with 6 bases remaining between them. In DNA, the CDR3 is TGTGCCAGCAGTTTATTACGGATGAACACTGAAGCTTTCTTT. As protein: CASSLLRMNTEAFF.

This clonotype was seen a few times. The V gene is TRBV4-1, the J gene TRBJ2-5, with 7 bases fitting TRBD1. Germline V CDR1 and CDR2: MGHRA, YSYEKL. J lost 2 bases, V lost 4 bases, and 13 bases had no gene match. There are 17 residues in the CDR3. Here the CDR3 reads CASSLDRDSETQETQYF. The CDR3, as DNA: TGCGCCAGCAGCCTCGACCGGGACAGTGAAACTCAAGAGACCCAGTACTTC.

This chain joins TRBV28 and TRBJ2-7; no clear D. This CDR3 is built from 14 residues. Between the trimmed V and J ends, which lost 6 bases and 5 bases, there was a span of 17 bases. The V gene's germline CDR1 is MDHEN and CDR2 SYDVKM. CDR3 nucleotides: TGTGCCAGCAGGATATCGTCAGGAAGGGACGAGCAGTACTTC. Its protein is CASRISSGRDEQYF.

With respect to this clonotype: At one boundary the junction diverges from the germline segment, which might be a read error. V is TRBV20-1 and J is TRBJ2-1; D is perhaps TRBD2 (5 bases). CDR1 DFQATT and CDR2 SNEGSKA come from the germline V gene (reference sequence). The CDR3 has 13 amino acids. The CDR3 DNA follows: TGCAGTACTAGAGGTGTGGGCACCAATGAGCAGTTCTTC. Translating it yields CSTRGVGTNEQFF.

The CDR3 DNA is TGTGCCAGCAGCGTAGGGACAGGTCTGGACTACACCTTC. Protein product: CASSVGTGLDYTF. The J gene is TRBJ1-2, the V gene TRBV7-2; TRBD1 matches at 8 bases. This CDR3 region has 13 residues. The ends lost 5 bases at V and 10 bases at J; junction bases unmatched: 9. In germline, CDR1 is SGHTA, CDR2 FQGNSA. The whole variable domain, filled in from reference TRBV7-2 and TRBJ1-2, reads GAGVSQSPSNKVTEKGKDVELRCDPISGHTALYWYRQSLGQGLEFLIYFQGNSAPDKSGLPSDRFSAERTGGSVSTLTIQRTQQEDSAVYLCASSVGTGLDYTFGSGTRLTVV.

The chain joins TRBV7-9 to TRBJ2-1; TRBD2 might be the D (6 bases). V lost 5 bases and J lost 7, with 15 bases in between. Germline CDR1 SEHNR, CDR2 FQNEAQ (reference sequence). The CDR3 covers 14 residues. The CDR3 loop reads CASSPEVAGNEQFF. CDR3 coding DNA: TGTGCCAGCAGCCCAGAGGTTGCGGGAAATGAGCAGTTCTTC.